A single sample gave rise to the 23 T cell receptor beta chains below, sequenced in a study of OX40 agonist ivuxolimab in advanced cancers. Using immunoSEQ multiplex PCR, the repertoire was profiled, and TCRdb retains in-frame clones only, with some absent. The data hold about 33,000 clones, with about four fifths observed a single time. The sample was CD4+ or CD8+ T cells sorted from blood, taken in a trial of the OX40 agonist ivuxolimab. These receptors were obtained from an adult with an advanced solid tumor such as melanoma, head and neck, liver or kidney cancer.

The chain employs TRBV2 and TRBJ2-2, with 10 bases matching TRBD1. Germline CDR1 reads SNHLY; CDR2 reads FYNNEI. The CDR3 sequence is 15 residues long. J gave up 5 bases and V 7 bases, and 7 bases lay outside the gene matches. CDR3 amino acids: CASNIRTGGTGELFF. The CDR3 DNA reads TGTGCCAGCAACATCCGGACAGGGGGAACCGGGGAGCTGTTTTTT.

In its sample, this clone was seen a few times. The CDR3 DNA follows: TGTGCCAGCAGTTTTCGGCGGAACACAGATACGCAGTATTTT. Translating it yields CASSFRRNTDTQYF. V is TRBV28 and J is TRBJ2-3, with no clear D. The CDR3 covers 14 residues. The V and J ends lost 3 bases and 2 bases respectively, with 9 bases between them. Germline CDR1 and CDR2: MDHEN and SYDVKM.

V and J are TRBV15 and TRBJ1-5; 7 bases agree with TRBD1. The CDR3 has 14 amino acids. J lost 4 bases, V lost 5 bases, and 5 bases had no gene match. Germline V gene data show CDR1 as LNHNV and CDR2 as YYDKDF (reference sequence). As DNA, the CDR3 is TGTGCCACCAGCGTCGGGACAGCAAATCAGCCCCAGCATTTT. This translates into CATSVGTANQPQHF. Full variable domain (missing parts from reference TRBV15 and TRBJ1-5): DAMVIQNPRYQVTQFGKPVTLSCSQTLNHNVMYWYQQKSSQAPKLLFHYYDKDFNNEADTPDNFQSRRPNTSFCFLDIRSPGLGDTAMYLCATSVGTANQPQHFGDGTRLSIL.

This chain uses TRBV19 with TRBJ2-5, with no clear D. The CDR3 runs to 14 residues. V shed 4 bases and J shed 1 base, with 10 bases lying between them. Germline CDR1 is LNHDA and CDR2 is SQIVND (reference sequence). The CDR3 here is CASSNWTGQETQYF. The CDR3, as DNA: TGTGCCAGTAGTAACTGGACGGGCCAAGAGACCCAGTACTTC. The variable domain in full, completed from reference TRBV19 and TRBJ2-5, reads DGGITQSPKYLFRKEGQNVTLSCEQNLNHDAMYWYRQDPGQGLRLIYYSQIVNDFQKGDIAEGYSVSREKKESFPLTVTSAQKNPTAFYLCASSNWTGQETQYFGPGTRLLVL.

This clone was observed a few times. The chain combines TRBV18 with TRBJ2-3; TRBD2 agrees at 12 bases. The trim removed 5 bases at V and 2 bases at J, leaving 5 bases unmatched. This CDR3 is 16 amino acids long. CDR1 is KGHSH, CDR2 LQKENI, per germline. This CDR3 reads CASSVGLAGITDTQYF. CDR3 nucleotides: TGTGCCAGCTCAGTTGGACTAGCGGGGATCACAGATACGCAGTATTTT.

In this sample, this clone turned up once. CDR3 amino acids: CASSLGNPGNTIYF. In DNA form, the CDR3 reads TGTGCCAGCAGCCTCGGTAACCCTGGAAACACCATATATTTT. The V gene is TRBV7-9, the J gene TRBJ1-3; D is unresolved. CDR3 length equals 14 residues. Trimming took 5 bases from V and 2 from J, leaving 10 bases between them. Per the germline V gene, CDR1 is SEHNR and CDR2 is FQNEAQ (reference sequence).

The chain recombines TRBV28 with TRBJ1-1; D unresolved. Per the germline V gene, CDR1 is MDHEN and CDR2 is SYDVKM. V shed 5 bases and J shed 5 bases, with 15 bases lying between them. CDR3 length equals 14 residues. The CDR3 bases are TGTGCCAGCAGTCAATGGGCCGTTGAAACTGAAGCTTTCTTT. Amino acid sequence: CASSQWAVETEAFF.

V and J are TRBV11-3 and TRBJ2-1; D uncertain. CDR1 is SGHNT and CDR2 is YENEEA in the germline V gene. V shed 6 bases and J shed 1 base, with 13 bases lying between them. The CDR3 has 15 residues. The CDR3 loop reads CASRQTSGSYNEQFF. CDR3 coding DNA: TGTGCCAGCAGACAAACCTCCGGGTCCTACAATGAGCAGTTCTTC.

The chain's CDR3 is CASRPRDWTSTDTQYF. CDR3 sequence (DNA): TGTGCCAGCAGACCCAGGGACTGGACTAGCACAGATACGCAGTATTTT. V is TRBV7-9 and J is TRBJ2-3; possibly TRBD2 for D (6 bases). The germline V gene has CDR1 SEHNR and CDR2 FQNEAQ (reference sequence). This CDR3 is 16 amino acids long. V was shortened by 6 bases and J by 0 bases, with 16 bases between the two germline ends.

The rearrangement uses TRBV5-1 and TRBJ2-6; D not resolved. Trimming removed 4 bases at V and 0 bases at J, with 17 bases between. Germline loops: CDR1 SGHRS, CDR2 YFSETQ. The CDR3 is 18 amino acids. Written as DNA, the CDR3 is TGCGCCAGCAGCGCACGACATTTACCTAGCTCTGGGGCCAACGTCCTGACTTTC. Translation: CASSARHLPSSGANVLTF.

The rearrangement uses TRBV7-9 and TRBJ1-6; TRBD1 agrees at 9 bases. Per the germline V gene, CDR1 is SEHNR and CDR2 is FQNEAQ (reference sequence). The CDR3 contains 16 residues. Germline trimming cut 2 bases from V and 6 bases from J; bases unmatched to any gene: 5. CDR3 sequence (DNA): TGTGCCAGCAGCTTATACGGGACAGGGATTAATTCACCCCTCCACTTT. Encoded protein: CASSLYGTGINSPLHF.

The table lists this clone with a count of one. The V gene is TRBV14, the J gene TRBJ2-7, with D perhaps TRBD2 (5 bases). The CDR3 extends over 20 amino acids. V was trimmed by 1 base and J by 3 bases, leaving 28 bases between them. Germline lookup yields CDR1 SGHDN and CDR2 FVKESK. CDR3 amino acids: CASSQVGARFRPSPFYEQYF. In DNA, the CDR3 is TGTGCCAGCAGCCAAGTGGGAGCGAGGTTTCGACCTAGCCCCTTCTACGAGCAGTACTTC.

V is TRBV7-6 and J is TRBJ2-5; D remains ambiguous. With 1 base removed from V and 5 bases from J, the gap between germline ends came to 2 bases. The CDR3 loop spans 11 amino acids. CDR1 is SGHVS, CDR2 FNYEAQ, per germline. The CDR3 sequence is CASSLVETQYF. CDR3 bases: TGTGCCAGCAGCTTAGTGGAGACCCAGTACTTC.

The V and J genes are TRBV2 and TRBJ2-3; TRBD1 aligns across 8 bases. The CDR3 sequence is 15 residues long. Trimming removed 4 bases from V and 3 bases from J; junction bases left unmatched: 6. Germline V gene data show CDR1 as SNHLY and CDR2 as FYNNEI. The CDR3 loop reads CASSGSGGSTDTQYF. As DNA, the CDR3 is TGTGCCAGCAGTGGCTCAGGGGGCTCGACAGATACGCAGTATTTT.

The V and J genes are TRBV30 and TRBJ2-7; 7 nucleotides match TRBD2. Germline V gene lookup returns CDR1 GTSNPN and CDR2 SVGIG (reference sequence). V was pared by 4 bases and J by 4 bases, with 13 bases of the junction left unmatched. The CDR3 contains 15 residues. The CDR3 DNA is TGTGCCTGGAAGGGAGGGGCATTGGGGAAATACGAGCAGTACTTC. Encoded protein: CAWKGGALGKYEQYF.

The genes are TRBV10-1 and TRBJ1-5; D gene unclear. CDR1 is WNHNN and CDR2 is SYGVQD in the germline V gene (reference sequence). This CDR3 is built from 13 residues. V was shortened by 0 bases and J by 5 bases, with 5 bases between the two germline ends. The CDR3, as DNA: TGCGCCAGCAGTGAGTCGGTGGATCAGCCCCAGCATTTT. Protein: CASSESVDQPQHF.

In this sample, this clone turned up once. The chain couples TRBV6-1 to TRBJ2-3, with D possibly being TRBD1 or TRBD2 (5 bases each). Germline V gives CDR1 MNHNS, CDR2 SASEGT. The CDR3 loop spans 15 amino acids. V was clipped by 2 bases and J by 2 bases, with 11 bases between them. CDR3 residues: CASSELGVNTDTQYF. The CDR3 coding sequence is TGTGCCAGCAGTGAACTGGGGGTTAACACAGATACGCAGTATTTT.

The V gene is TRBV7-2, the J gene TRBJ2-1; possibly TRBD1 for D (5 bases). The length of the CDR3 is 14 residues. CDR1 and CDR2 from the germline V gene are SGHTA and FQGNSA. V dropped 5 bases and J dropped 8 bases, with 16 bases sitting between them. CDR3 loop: CASSPAATRDEQFF. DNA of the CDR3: TGTGCCAGCAGCCCGGCGGCGACCAGGGATGAGCAGTTCTTC.

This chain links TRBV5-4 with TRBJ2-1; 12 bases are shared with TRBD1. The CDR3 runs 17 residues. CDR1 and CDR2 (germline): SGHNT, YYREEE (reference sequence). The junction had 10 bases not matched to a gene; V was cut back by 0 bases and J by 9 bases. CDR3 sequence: CASSLADPGTGGIEQFF. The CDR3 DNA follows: TGTGCCAGCAGCTTGGCGGATCCCGGGACAGGGGGCATTGAGCAGTTCTTC. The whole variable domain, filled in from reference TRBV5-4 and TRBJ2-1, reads ETGVTQSPTHLIKTRGQQVTLRCSSQSGHNTVSWYQQALGQGPQFIFQYYREEENGRGNFPPRFSGLQFPNYSSELNVNALELDDSALYLCASSLADPGTGGIEQFFGPGTRLTVL.

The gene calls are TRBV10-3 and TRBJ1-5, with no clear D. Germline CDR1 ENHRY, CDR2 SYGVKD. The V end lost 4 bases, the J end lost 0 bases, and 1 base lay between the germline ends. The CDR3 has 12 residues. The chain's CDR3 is CAISGSNQPQHF. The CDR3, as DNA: TGTGCCATCAGTGGTAGCAATCAGCCCCAGCATTTT.

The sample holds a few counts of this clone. The CDR3 DNA follows: TGCGCCAGCAGCTTGGAACAGGGAGTTGGAGGAACTTTCTTT. Its translation is CASSLEQGVGGTFF. V is TRBV5-1 and J is TRBJ1-1, with a weak D call TRBD1 (6 bases). The CDR3 covers 14 residues. The ends were cut back, 0 bases at V and 12 bases at J, with 18 bases in the middle. CDR1 and CDR2 from the germline V gene are SGHRS and YFSETQ.

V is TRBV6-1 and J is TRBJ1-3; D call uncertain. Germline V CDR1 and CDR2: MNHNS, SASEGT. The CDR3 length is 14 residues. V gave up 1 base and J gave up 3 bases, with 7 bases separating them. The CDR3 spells CASSEGGRGNTIYF. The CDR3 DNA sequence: TGTGCCAGCAGTGAAGGGGGTCGTGGAAACACCATATATTTT.

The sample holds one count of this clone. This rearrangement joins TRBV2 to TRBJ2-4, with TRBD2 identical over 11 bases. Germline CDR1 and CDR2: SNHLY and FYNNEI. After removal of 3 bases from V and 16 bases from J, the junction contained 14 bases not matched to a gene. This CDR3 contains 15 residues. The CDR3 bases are TGTGCCAGCAGTGAGTTCGGTAGCGGGGGGGCGCGGAGTTACTTC. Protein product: CASSEFGSGGARSYF.